This T cell receptor (beta chain) was captured by sequencing in a study of cytomegalovirus exposure and HLA in healthy donors. Whole-study context: The same platform used for the 666 first-cohort repertoires was also used for the 100 to 150 validation repertoires, as a later analysis reported.

Sequencing was performed with immunoSEQ multiplex PCR; in TCRdb, only in-frame clones are kept and a portion is missing. Among 150,000 to 200,000 clones listed, less than 90% were seen once. The table lists this clone with a count of one. This sequence was found in a man aged 30-40 years in good health and CMV-seropositive. Sequenced material: PBMCs.

Here the CDR3 DNA reads TGTGCCAGCAGCCCCGGACACCAGAACACTGAAGCTTTCTTT. Translated, it gives CASSPGHQNTEAFF. The chain employs TRBV7-3 and TRBJ1-1, with D perhaps TRBD1 (5 bases). Germline lookup yields CDR1 SGHTA and CDR2 FQGTGA. CDR3 length: 14 amino acids. The ends were cut back, 5 bases at V and 1 base at J, with 11 bases in the middle. The variable domain in full, completed from reference TRBV7-3 and TRBJ1-1, reads GAGVSQTPSNKVTEKGKYVELRCDPISGHTALYWYRQSLGQGPEFLIYFQGTGAADDSGLPNDRFFAVRPEGSVSTLKIQRTERGDSAVYLCASSPGHQNTEAFFGQGTRLTVV.